This TCR beta chain was obtained from a study of response to subunit inactivated influenza vaccine. Study results and caveats: Each seasonal influenza vaccination, the authors suggested, recruits few new T cells.

Per germline, CDR1 DFQATT and CDR2 SNEGSKA (reference sequence). This CDR3 has 13 residues. Each CDR3 protein is one row after TCRdb ran MiXCR on the RT-PCR reads. The table shows around 580,000 distinct CDR3 sequences, with over 9.5% occurring only once. Notes on this clonotype: The antigen is undetermined.

Source: PBMCs from blood, taken on the day of vaccination. The rearrangement links TRBV20-1 to TRBJ2-2; 7 bases fit TRBD2. This sequence was found in a man in his fifties or sixties who received an inactivated influenza vaccine. CDR3 DNA sequence: TGCAGCCAAGGGAGGGGGAACACCGGGGAGCTGTTTTTT. Translation gives CSQGRGNTGELFF.